This TCR beta chain was sequenced during a study of blood T cell repertoires in COVID-19. The overall study: Researchers got acute and convalescent COVID-19 samples from the United States, Italy and Spain. T cells, B-cell-depleted T cells, or PBMCs supplied cDNA or gDNA.

Authors' methods: Scientists estimated how many nucleated cells there were by amplifying reference gene primers. Sequenced by immunoSEQ multiplex PCR; TCRdb stores in-frame clones only, minus some. Clone size and the V and J calls come from that table; the DNA yielded D and trimming. The repertoire holds about 150,000 clones, about 90% seen once, with about 2.5% in the top ten. V lost 4 bases to trimming and J lost 2 bases, with 11 bases between them. The CDR3 consists of 14 residues. Germline loops: CDR1 MNHEY, CDR2 SVGAGI. The sequence was obtained from a man aged 45-65 years with active COVID-19. This chain uses TRBV6-5 with TRBJ1-1; D uncertain. Source material: peripheral blood. CDR3 in amino acids: CASSSESDNTEAFF. The DNA of the CDR3 is TGTGCCAGCAGTTCCGAATCAGATAACACTGAAGCTTTCTTT.